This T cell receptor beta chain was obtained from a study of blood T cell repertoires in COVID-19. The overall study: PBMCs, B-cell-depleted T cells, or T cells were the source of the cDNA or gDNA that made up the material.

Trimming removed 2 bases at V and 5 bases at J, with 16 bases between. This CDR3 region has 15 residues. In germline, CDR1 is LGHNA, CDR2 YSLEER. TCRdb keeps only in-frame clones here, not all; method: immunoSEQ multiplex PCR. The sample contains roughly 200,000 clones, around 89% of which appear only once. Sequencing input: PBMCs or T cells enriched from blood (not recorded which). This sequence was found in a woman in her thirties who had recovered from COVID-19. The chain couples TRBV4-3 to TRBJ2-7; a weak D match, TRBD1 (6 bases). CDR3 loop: CASSQFLDGGDEQYF. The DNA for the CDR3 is TGCGCCAGCAGCCAATTTTTGGATGGGGGCGACGAGCAGTACTTC.